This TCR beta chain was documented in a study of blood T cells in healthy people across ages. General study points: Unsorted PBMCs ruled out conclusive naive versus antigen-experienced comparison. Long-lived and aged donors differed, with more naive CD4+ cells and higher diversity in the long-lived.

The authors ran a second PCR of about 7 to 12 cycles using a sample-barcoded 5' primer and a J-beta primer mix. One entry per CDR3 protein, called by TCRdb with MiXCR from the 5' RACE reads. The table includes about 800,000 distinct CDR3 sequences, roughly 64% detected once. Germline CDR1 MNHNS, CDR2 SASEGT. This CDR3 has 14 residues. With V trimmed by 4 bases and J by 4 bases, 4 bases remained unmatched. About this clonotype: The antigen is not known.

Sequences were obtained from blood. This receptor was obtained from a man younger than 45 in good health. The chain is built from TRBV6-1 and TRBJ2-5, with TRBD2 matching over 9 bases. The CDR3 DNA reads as TGTGCCAGCAGTGCTAGCGGGATCCTAGAGACCCAGTACTTC. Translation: CASSASGILETQYF.